The 11 T cell receptor beta chains given below trace back to one sample, sequenced in a study of CD8+CD57+ T cells in acquired aplastic anemia. The TCR beta profiling, which covered VDJ combination and CDR3 sequence, was carried out using genomic DNA as the template. TCRdb reprocessed the reads via MiXCR and lists one record per CDR3 protein. The repertoire holds approximately 130,000 distinct CDR3 sequences, with about 40% as singletons. CD8+CD57+ cell expansion had been shown by flow cytometry in patients chosen for sequencing. Specimen: sorted CD4+, CD8+, or CD8+CD57+ T cells (not recorded which) from PBMCs. These receptors were collected from a human donor with aplastic anemia.

V usage is TRBV20-1 and J usage is TRBJ2-1, with 13 positions matching TRBD2. Germline-derived CDR1 and CDR2 are DFQATT and SNEGSKA (reference sequence). CDR3 size: 16 residues. J gave up 1 base and V 3 bases, and 3 bases lay outside the gene matches. The CDR3 nucleotides are TGCAGTGCTAGGACTAGCGGGGGGCGGTCCTACAATGAGCAGTTCTTC. Translated: CSARTSGGRSYNEQFF.

This clonotype was counted between two and nine times. This chain uses TRBV20-1 with TRBJ2-7; D is uncertain. The CDR3 is 13 amino acids. Germline V gene data show CDR1 as DFQATT and CDR2 as SNEGSKA (reference sequence). V lost 4 bases, J lost 3 bases, and 13 bases lay in between. CDR3 residues: CSATGTALYEQYF. In DNA form, the CDR3 reads TGCAGTGCTACCGGAACCGCCCTCTACGAGCAGTACTTC.

This clonotype was seen at least ten times. The V call is TRBV10-2, the J call TRBJ1-1; unclear D gene. There are 13 residues in the CDR3. V lost 6 bases, J lost 0 bases, and 8 bases lay in between. The germline CDR1 and CDR2 sequences are WSHSY and SAAADI. The DNA of the CDR3 is TGCGCCAGCAGGGTTACCTTGAACACTGAAGCTTTCTTT. Amino acid sequence: CASRVTLNTEAFF.

The table lists this clonotype with many counts. This sequence joins TRBV12-3 or TRBV12-4 and TRBJ1-1, with TRBD1 identical over 8 bases. Trimming cost V 6 bases and J 1 base; bases outside gene matches: 4. The CDR3 covers 14 residues. In nucleotides, the CDR3 is TGTGCCAGCAGAAGGACAGGGTGGAACACTGAAGCTTTCTTT. This codes for CASRRTGWNTEAFF.

This clonotype was found many times. This chain joins TRBV6-5 and TRBJ1-6; D is unclear. Trimming cost V 3 bases and J 6 bases, with 18 bases left between them. Germline lookup yields CDR1 MNHEY and CDR2 SVGAGI. This CDR3 comprises 17 residues. The CDR3 reads CASSYGPPLAPNSPLHF. Written as DNA, the CDR3 is TGTGCCAGCAGTTATGGTCCTCCCTTAGCTCCTAATTCACCCCTCCACTTT.

The table lists this clonotype with many counts. This chain joins TRBV5-4 and TRBJ2-3; 15 bases agree with TRBD2. V trimming: 1 base; J trimming: 3 bases; junction bases outside the gene matches: 3. CDR3 length: 17 residues. Germline CDR1 reads SGHNT; CDR2 reads YYREEE (reference sequence). The CDR3 DNA sequence: TGTGCCAGCAGCTTGTTCGGACTAGCGGGGGGGACAGATACGCAGTATTTT. It codes for CASSLFGLAGGTDTQYF. Combining the CDR3 with reference TRBV5-4 and TRBJ2-3 gives the whole variable domain ETGVTQSPTHLIKTRGQQVTLRCSSQSGHNTVSWYQQALGQGPQFIFQYYREEENGRGNFPPRFSGLQFPNYSSELNVNALELDDSALYLCASSLFGLAGGTDTQYFGPGTRLTVL.

This clonotype occurred a few times. The chain recombines TRBV6-2 or TRBV6-3 with TRBJ1-5; 8 bases agree with TRBD1. V shed 5 bases, J shed 1 base, and the junction held 10 bases outside the gene matches. The CDR3 extends over 17 amino acids. The germline V gene encodes CDR1 MNHEY and CDR2 SVGEGT. CDR3 sequence reads: CASSTRTGMGSNQPQHF. As DNA, the CDR3 is TGTGCCAGCAGTACCCGGACAGGGATGGGAAGCAATCAGCCCCAGCATTTT.

This chain links TRBV13 with TRBJ1-6; D unresolved. The CDR3 extends over 13 amino acids. Germline CDR1 is PRHDT and CDR2 is FYEKMQ (reference sequence). Trimming pared 3 bases from V and 7 bases from J, leaving 7 bases between. The CDR3 loop reads CASSLAENSPLHF. The CDR3 DNA sequence: TGTGCCAGCAGCTTGGCTGAGAATTCACCCCTCCACTTT.

Worth noting for this clonotype: Its ends do not fully match the called genes, so a read error is possible. CDR3 amino acids: CAISEAGRRALVEKYF. The CDR3 bases are TGTGCCATCAGTGAGGCCGGGCGGAGGGCCTTGGTCGAGAAGTACTTC. The V and J genes are TRBV10-3 and TRBJ2-7, with a tentative D call TRBD2 (6 bases). The CDR3 is 16 residues long. Per the germline V gene, CDR1 is ENHRY and CDR2 is SYGVKD.

This clonotype appeared many times. This chain uses TRBV5-4 with TRBJ2-7; 13 positions agree with TRBD2. Per germline, CDR1 SGHNT and CDR2 YYREEE (reference sequence). Germline trimming cut 3 bases from V and 2 bases from J; bases unmatched to any gene: 2. The CDR3 is 15 residues long. CDR3 amino acids: CASSSTSGGTYEQYF. CDR3 nucleotides: TGTGCCAGCAGCTCGACTAGCGGGGGGACCTACGAGCAGTACTTC.

This clonotype occurred a few times. J is TRBJ2-7 and V is TRBV24-1; D gene ambiguous. Germline V gene sequence: CDR1 KGHDR, CDR2 SFDVKD. There are 11 residues in the CDR3. The ends were cut back, 8 bases at V and 6 bases at J, with 10 bases in the middle. The CDR3 sequence: CATMSPCEQYF. The CDR3 coding sequence is TGTGCCACCATGTCGCCTTGCGAGCAGTACTTC.